The 14 T cell receptor beta chains listed next were all sequenced from one sample in a study of response to subunit inactivated influenza vaccine. Each CDR3 protein is one row after TCRdb ran MiXCR on the RT-PCR reads. The data hold 500,000 to 650,000 distinct CDR3 sequences, with 6.5% to 8% observed a single time. The material was PBMCs from blood, obtained roughly 24 months after vaccination. Receptors were obtained from a man aged 50 to 75 who received an inactivated influenza vaccine.

This clonotype occurred a few times. The chain recombines TRBV10-3 with TRBJ1-1, with D hard to call. The CDR3 extends over 16 amino acids. Between the trimmed V and J ends, which lost 5 bases and 1 base, there was a span of 17 bases. CDR1 is ENHRY, CDR2 SYGVKD, per germline. The CDR3 DNA follows: TGTGCCATCAGTAAGGACGGGCTGGAGGGGAACACTGAAGCTTTCTTT. This gives the protein CAISKDGLEGNTEAFF.

This clonotype was seen many times. V and J are TRBV5-1 and TRBJ1-3; D call uncertain. Trimming took 0 bases from V and 3 from J, leaving 10 bases between them. The CDR3 spans 15 residues. Germline V gives CDR1 SGHRS, CDR2 YFSETQ. The DNA for the CDR3 is TGCGCCAGCAGCTTGGGGACGTCGAATGGAAACACCATATATTTT. This sequence encodes CASSLGTSNGNTIYF.

This clonotype was recorded many times. The rearrangement uses TRBV27 and TRBJ2-5; D gene ambiguous. Trimming removed 4 bases at V and 4 bases at J, with 13 bases between. CDR1 MNHEY and CDR2 SMNVEV come from the germline V gene (reference sequence). The CDR3 has 14 residues. CDR3 bases: TGTGCCAGCAGTTCAACAAGGGTGTCAGAGACCCAGTACTTC. Its translation: CASSSTRVSETQYF.

This clonotype was seen a few times. The rearrangement links TRBV18 to TRBJ2-7; TRBD2 aligns across 9 bases. The ends lost 1 base at V and 8 bases at J; junction bases unmatched: 6. Germline V gene data show CDR1 as KGHSH and CDR2 as LQKENI. The CDR3 loop spans 14 amino acids. CDR3 sequence reads: CASSPLPSGEKQYF. The CDR3 DNA sequence: TGTGCCAGCTCACCACTCCCTAGCGGGGAGAAGCAGTACTTC.

Only a few counts were recorded for this clonotype. The rearrangement links TRBV7-8 to TRBJ2-4; 8 bases are a match to TRBD2. The CDR3 has 18 residues. Losses at the gene ends were 2 bases for V and 3 bases for J; bases not matched to a gene: 12. Germline CDR1 is SGHVS and CDR2 is FQNEAQ. CDR3 nucleotide sequence: TGTGCCAGCAGCTTATTTGGTAGCGGGACACTGAACAAAAACATTCAGTACTTC. Translation gives CASSLFGSGTLNKNIQYF.

This clonotype turned up a few times. The V gene is TRBV29-1, the J gene TRBJ1-5; 8 nucleotides agree with TRBD1. The J segment lost 2 bases and the V segment lost 3 bases, leaving 9 bases of the junction unmatched. The CDR3 spans 16 residues. The V gene's germline CDR1 is SQVTM and CDR2 ANQGSEA. The CDR3 region has the DNA TGCAGCGTTGAGGAACCGGGACAGGCTCGCAATCAGCCCCAGCATTTT. It encodes CSVEEPGQARNQPQHF.

The CDR3 DNA is TGTGCCAGCAGCTTAGCGGGGGGGTTCAACGAGCAGTACTTC. It is translated as CASSLAGGFNEQYF. The chain links TRBV7-6 to TRBJ2-7; TRBD2 aligns across 7 bases. Germline V gene lookup returns CDR1 SGHVS and CDR2 FNYEAQ. CDR3 length: 14 residues. J was trimmed by 5 bases and V by 0 bases; bases with no gene match: 4. Supplemented by reference TRBV7-6 and TRBJ2-7, the full variable domain reads GAGVSQSPRYKVTKRGQDVALRCDPISGHVSLYWYRQALGQGPEFLTYFNYEAQQDKSGLPNDRFSAERPEGSISTLTIQRTEQRDSAMYRCASSLAGGFNEQYFGPGTRLTVT.

This clonotype has ten or more counts. The CDR3 is CASSDSGGSGTDTQYF. The CDR3 coding sequence is TGTGCCAGCAGTGACTCGGGGGGTAGTGGCACAGATACGCAGTATTTT. The chain links TRBV6-4 to TRBJ2-3; TRBD2 is a possible D gene (6 bases). The length of the CDR3 is 16 residues. CDR1 and CDR2 from the germline V gene are MRHNA and SNTAGT. Trimming cost V 0 bases and J 1 base, with 11 bases left between them.

The rearrangement uses TRBV3-1 and TRBJ1-6; 8 bases are a match to TRBD1. V gave up 2 bases and J gave up 6 bases; unmatched junction bases: 6. Germline V CDR1 and CDR2: LGHDT, YNNKEL (reference sequence). This CDR3 contains 16 residues. CDR3 sequence reads: CASSQPGTGGNSPLHF. The CDR3 DNA reads TGTGCCAGCAGCCAACCGGGGACAGGCGGTAATTCACCCCTCCACTTT. Variable domain in full (rest from reference TRBV3-1 and TRBJ1-6): DTAVSQTPKYLVTQMGNDKSIKCEQNLGHDTMYWYKQDSKKFLKIMFSYNNKELIINETVPNRFSPKSPDKAHLNLHINSLELGDSAVYFCASSQPGTGGNSPLHFGNGTRLTVT.

This clonotype was seen only a few times. The V call is TRBV11-2, the J call TRBJ1-1; TRBD1 aligns across 8 bases. V was clipped by 8 bases and J by 6 bases; unmatched bases: 8. CDR3 size: 13 residues. Germline V CDR1 and CDR2: SGHAT, FQNNGV. CDR3 residues: CASSWTGSAEAFF. Here the CDR3 DNA reads TGTGCCAGCTCCTGGACAGGGAGCGCTGAAGCTTTCTTT.

This clonotype was detected a few times. J is TRBJ2-5 and V is TRBV9; 10 bases are shared with TRBD2. Germline lookup yields CDR1 SGDLS and CDR2 YYNGEE. Trimming took 1 base from V and 5 from J; bases not matched to a gene: 5. CDR3 length: 15 residues. The CDR3 is CASSVLAGELETQYF. DNA of the CDR3: TGTGCCAGCAGCGTACTAGCGGGAGAACTCGAGACCCAGTACTTC.

The rearrangement links TRBV7-2 to TRBJ2-7; unclear D gene. This CDR3 is built from 14 residues. V lost 6 bases to trimming and J lost 6 bases, with 18 bases between them. Germline V gene sequence: CDR1 SGHTA, CDR2 FQGNSA. The CDR3: CASSPGQKVGEQYF. In nucleotides, the CDR3 is TGTGCCAGCAGTCCGGGCCAGAAAGTGGGCGAGCAGTACTTC.

This clonotype was observed many times. This rearrangement joins TRBV25-1 to TRBJ1-1; D may be TRBD1 (5 bases). CDR1 and CDR2 (germline): MGHDK, SYGVNS. The CDR3 sequence is 17 residues long. The V end was cut by 5 bases, the J end by 10 bases, with 29 bases between. The CDR3 here is CASSPLLAGQSLGGAFF. In nucleotides, the CDR3 is TGTGCCAGCAGTCCCCTCCTAGCAGGACAATCCCTCGGGGGAGCTTTCTTT.

This clonotype was observed a handful of times. The chain joins TRBV25-1 to TRBJ2-3; D is perhaps TRBD1 (5 bases). Germline assignment: CDR1 MGHDK and CDR2 SYGVNS. The CDR3 loop spans 14 amino acids. The V and J ends lost 5 bases and 5 bases respectively, with 14 bases between them. The CDR3 bases are TGTGCCAGCAGTAGACAGTGGCAGGGAGATACGCAGTATTTT. The encoded protein is CASSRQWQGDTQYF.